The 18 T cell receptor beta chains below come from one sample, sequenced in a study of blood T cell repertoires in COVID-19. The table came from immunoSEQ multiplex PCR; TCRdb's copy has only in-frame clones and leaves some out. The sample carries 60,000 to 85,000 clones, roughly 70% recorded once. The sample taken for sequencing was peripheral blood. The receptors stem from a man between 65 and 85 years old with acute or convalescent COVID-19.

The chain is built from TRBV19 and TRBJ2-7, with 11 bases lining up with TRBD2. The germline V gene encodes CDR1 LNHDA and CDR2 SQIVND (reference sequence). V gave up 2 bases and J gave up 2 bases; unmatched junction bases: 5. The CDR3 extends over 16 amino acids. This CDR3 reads CASSIKASGRPYEQYF. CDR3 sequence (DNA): TGTGCCAGTAGTATAAAGGCTAGCGGGAGGCCCTACGAGCAGTACTTC.

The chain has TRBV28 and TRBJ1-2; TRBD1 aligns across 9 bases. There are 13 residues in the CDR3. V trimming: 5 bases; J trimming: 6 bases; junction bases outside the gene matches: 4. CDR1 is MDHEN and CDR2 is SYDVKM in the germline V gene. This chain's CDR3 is CASSLRTGDGYTF. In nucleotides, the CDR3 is TGTGCCAGCAGTCTCCGGACAGGGGATGGCTACACCTTC.

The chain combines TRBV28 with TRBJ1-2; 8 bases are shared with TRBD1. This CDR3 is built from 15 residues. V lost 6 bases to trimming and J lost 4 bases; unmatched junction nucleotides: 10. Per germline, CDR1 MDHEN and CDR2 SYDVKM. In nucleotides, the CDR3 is TGTGCCAGCAGCCTTACCACAGGGGGGAGCTATGGCTACACCTTC. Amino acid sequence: CASSLTTGGSYGYTF.

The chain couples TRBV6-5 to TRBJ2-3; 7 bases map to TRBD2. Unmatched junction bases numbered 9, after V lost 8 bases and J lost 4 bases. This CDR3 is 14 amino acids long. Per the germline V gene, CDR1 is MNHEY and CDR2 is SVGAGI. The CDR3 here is CASVWGGSADTQYF. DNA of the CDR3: TGTGCCAGCGTTTGGGGGGGTAGTGCAGATACGCAGTATTTT.

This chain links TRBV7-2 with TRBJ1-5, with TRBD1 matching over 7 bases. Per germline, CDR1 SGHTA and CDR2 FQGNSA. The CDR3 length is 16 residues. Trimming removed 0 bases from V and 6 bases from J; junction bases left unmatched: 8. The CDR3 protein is CASSLAQGVGSQPQHF. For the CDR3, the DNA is TGTGCCAGCAGCTTAGCTCAGGGGGTGGGAAGTCAGCCCCAGCATTTT.

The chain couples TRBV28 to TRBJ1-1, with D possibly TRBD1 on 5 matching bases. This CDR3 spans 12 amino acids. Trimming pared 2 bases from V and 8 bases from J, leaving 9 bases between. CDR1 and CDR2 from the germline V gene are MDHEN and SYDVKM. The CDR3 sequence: CASSLNRIEAFF. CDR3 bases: TGTGCCAGCAGTTTAAACAGGATCGAAGCTTTCTTT.

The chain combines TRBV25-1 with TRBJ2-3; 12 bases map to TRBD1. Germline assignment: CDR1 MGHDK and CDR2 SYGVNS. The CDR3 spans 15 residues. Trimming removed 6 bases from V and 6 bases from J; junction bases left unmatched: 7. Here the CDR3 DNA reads TGTGCCAGCAGCCCACCGGGACAGGGGGCCGATACGCAGTATTTT. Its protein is CASSPPGQGADTQYF.

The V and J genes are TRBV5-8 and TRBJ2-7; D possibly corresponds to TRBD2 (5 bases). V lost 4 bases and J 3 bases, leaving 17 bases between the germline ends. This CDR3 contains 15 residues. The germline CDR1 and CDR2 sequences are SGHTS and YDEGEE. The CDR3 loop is CASSPGPMRDYEQYF. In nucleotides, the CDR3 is TGTGCCAGCAGCCCGGGCCCCATGAGGGACTACGAGCAGTACTTC.

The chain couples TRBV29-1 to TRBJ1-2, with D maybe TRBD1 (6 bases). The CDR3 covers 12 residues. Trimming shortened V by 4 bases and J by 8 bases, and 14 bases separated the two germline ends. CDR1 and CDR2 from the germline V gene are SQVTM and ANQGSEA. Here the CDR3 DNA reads TGCAGCGTTGGGGCAGGGGCATCGGGCTACACCTTC. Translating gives CSVGAGASGYTF.

CDR3 coding DNA: TGTGCCACCAGCAGTAGGCCAAGCGACCAAGAGACCCAGTACTTC. This translates into CATSSRPSDQETQYF. This sequence joins TRBV15 and TRBJ2-5; D uncertain. V was shortened by 3 bases and J by 0 bases, with 11 bases between the two germline ends. Germline lookup yields CDR1 LNHNV and CDR2 YYDKDF (reference sequence). The CDR3 runs to 15 residues.

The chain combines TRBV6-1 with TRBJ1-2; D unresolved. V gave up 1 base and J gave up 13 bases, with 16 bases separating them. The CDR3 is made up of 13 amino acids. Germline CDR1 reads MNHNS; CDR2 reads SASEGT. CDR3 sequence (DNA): TGTGCCAGCAGTGAAGTCAGGCAGGATGTTGGCACCTTC. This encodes CASSEVRQDVGTF.

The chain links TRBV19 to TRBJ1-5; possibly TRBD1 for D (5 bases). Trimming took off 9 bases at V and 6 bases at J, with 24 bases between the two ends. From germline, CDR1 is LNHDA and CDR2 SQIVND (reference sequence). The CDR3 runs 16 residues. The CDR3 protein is CASKPGVGAGFQPQHF. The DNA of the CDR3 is TGTGCCAGCAAGCCGGGTGTAGGGGCTGGATTTCAGCCCCAGCATTTT.

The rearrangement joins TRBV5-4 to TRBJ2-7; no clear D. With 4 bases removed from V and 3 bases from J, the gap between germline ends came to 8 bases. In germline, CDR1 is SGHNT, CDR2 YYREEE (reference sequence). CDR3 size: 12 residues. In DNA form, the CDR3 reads TGTGCCAGCAGCCTTGACAACTACGAGCAGTACTTC. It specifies CASSLDNYEQYF.

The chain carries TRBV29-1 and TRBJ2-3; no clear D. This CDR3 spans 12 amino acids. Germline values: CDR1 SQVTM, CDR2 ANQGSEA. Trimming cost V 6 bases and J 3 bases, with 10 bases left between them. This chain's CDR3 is CSVAISTDTQYF. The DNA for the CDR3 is TGCAGCGTCGCGATTAGTACAGATACGCAGTATTTT.

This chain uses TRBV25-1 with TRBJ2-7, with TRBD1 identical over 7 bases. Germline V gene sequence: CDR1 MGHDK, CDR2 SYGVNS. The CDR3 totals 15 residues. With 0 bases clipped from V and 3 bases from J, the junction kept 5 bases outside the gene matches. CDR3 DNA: TGTGCCAGCAGTGAATATGGGACAGACAACTACGAGCAGTACTTC. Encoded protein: CASSEYGTDNYEQYF.

CDR3 in amino acids: CASSPGTSGSGSYEQYF. CDR3 DNA sequence: TGTGCCAGCAGCCCCGGGACTAGCGGGAGCGGTTCCTACGAGCAGTACTTC. The chain has TRBV5-4 and TRBJ2-7, with 14 bases fitting TRBD2. V lost 4 bases and J lost 1; bases outside the gene matches: 7. The CDR3 has 17 amino acids. The germline CDR1 and CDR2 sequences are SGHNT and YYREEE (reference sequence).

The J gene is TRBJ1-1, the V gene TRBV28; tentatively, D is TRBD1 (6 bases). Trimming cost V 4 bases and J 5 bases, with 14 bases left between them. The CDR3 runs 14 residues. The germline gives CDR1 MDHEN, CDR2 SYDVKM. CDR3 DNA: TGTGCCAGCAGTTCTCAGGGGACGAGGACTGAAGCTTTCTTT. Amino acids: CASSSQGTRTEAFF.

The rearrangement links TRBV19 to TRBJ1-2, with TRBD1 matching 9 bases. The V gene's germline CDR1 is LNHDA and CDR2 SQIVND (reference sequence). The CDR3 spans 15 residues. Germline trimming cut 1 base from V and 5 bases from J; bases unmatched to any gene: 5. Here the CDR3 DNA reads TGTGCCAGTAGTATAGGGTCGACAGGGGGTTATGGCTACACCTTC. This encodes CASSIGSTGGYGYTF.